A selection of T cell receptor beta chains follows, all from one sample in a study of CD8 T cells in Susac syndrome. TCRdb reanalysed the immunoSEQ multiplex PCR reads using MiXCR and keeps one entry per CDR3 protein. The sample records about 180,000 distinct CDR3 sequences, roughly 94% being singletons. Sequencing input: CD4+ T cells from PBMCs. The source is a human donor with Susac syndrome. CDR3s include the opening cysteine and the closing phenylalanine or tryptophan. Fields, in order: V gene, CDR3 length, clone size, CDR3 protein. Only some rows state a clone size, as once, few, many or a class for expanded clones.

>TRBV5-4|15|.
CASSLAGRPISPLHF
>TRBV4-2|14|.
CASSQEQITDTQYF
>TRBV20-1|13|.
CSAPLQGTGELFF
>TRBV20-1|11|.
CSARRSYGYTF
>TRBV28|16|.
CASSLHRGTSTDTQYF
>TRBV18|14|.
CASSPNREWTEAFF
>TRBV20-1|14|.
CSARIASGSYEQYF
>TRBV5-1|18|.
CASSLGLAGARGTGELFF
>TRBV9|15|.
CASSVASGLYNEQFF
>TRBV25-1|14|.
CASTSQLMNTEAFF
>TRBV30|12|once
CACNNQGNTIYF
>TRBV2|13|.
CASSTENTGELFF
>TRBV29-1|15|.
CSVASRTSRQETQYF
>TRBV2|13|few
CASSGGSTDTQYF
>TRBV28|19|.
CASTTQKLSGGTDQETQYF